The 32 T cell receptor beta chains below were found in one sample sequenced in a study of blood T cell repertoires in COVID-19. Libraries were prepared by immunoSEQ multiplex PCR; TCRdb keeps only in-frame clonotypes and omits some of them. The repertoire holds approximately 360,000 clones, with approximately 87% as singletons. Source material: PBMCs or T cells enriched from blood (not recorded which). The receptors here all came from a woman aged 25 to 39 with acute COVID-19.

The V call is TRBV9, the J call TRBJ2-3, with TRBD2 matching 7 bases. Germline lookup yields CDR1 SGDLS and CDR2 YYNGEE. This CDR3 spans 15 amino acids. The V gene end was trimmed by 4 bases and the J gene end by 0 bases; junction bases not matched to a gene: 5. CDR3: CASSTGTTSTDTQYF. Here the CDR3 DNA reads TGTGCCAGCAGCACCGGGACTACTAGCACAGATACGCAGTATTTT.

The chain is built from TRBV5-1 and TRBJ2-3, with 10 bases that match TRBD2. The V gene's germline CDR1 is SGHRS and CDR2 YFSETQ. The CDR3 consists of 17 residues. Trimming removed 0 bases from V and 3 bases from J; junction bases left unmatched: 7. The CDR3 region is CASSLELEAGGTDTQYF. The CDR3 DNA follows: TGCGCCAGCAGCTTGGAGCTGGAAGCGGGGGGGACAGATACGCAGTATTTT.

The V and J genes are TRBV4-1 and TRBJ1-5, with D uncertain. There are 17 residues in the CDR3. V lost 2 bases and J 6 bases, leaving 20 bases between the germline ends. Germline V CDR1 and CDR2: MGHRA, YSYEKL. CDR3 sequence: CASSQSMRAPPGQPQHF. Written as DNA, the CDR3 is TGCGCCAGCAGCCAATCGATGAGGGCTCCACCAGGTCAGCCCCAGCATTTT.

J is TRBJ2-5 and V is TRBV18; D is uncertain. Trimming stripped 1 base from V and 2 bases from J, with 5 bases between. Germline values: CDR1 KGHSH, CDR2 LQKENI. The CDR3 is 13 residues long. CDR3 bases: TGTGCCAGCTCACCACAACAACAAGAGACCCAGTACTTC. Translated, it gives CASSPQQQETQYF.

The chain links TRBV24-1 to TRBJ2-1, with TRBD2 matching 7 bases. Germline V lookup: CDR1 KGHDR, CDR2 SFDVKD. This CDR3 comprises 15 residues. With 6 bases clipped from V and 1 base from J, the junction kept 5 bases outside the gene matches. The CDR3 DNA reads TGTGCCACCAGTTGGGGGGGGTGGTCCTACAATGAGCAGTTCTTC. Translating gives CATSWGGWSYNEQFF.

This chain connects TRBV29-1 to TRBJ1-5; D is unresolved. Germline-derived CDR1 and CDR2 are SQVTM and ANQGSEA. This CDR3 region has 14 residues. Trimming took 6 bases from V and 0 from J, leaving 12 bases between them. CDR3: CSVLMGYSNQPQHF. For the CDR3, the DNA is TGCAGCGTCTTGATGGGCTATAGCAATCAGCCCCAGCATTTT. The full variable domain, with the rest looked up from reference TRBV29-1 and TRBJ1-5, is SAVISQKPSRDICQRGTSLTIQCQVDSQVTMMFWYRQQPGQSLTLIATANQGSEATYESGFVIDKFPISRPNLTFSTLTVSNMSPEDSSIYLCSVLMGYSNQPQHFGDGTRLSIL.

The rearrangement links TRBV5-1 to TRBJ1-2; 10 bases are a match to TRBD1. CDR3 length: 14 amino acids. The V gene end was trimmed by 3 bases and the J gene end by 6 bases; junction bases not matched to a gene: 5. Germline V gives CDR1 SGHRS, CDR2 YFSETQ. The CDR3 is CASSSGTGEDGYTF. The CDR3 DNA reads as TGCGCCAGCAGCTCAGGGACAGGGGAGGATGGCTACACCTTC.

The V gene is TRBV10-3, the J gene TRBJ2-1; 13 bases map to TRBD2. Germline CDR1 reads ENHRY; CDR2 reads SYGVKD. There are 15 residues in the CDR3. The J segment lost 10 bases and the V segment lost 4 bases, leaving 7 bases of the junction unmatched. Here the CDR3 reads CAISGGLAGVNEQFF. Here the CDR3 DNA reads TGTGCCATCAGTGGAGGACTAGCGGGGGTCAACGAGCAGTTCTTC.

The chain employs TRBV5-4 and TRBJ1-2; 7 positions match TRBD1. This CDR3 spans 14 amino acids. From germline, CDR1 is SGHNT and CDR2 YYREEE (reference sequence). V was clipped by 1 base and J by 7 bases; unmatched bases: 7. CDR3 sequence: CASSLQGVIAGYTF. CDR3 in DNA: TGTGCCAGCAGCTTGCAGGGGGTGATCGCTGGCTACACCTTC.

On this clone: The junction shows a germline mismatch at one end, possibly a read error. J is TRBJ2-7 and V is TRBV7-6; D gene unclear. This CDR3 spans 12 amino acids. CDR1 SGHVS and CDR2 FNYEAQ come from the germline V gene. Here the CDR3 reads CASSLDSHEQYF. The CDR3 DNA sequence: TGTGCCAGCAGCTTAGACTCCCACGAGCAGTACTTC.

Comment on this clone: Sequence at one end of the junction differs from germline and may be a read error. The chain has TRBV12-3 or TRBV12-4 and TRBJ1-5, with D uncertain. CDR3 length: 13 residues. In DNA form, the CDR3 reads TGTGCCAGCAGTTTAGATATTGGAGCCCCCCGGCATTTT. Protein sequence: CASSLDIGAPRHF.

The chain's CDR3 is CASSLFRGATEAFF. The CDR3 nucleotides read TGTGCCAGCAGTTTATTTCGGGGGGCCACTGAAGCTTTCTTT. The chain combines TRBV28 with TRBJ1-1; D perhaps matches TRBD1 (6 bases). V was shortened by 1 base and J by 4 bases, with 10 bases between the two germline ends. The germline V gene encodes CDR1 MDHEN and CDR2 SYDVKM. The CDR3 covers 14 residues.

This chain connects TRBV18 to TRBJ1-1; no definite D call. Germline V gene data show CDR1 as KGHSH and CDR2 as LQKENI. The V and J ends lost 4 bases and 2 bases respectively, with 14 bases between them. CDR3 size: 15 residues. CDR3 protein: CASSLLSAVNTEAFF. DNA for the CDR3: TGTGCCAGCTCACTGCTGTCCGCGGTAAACACTGAAGCTTTCTTT.

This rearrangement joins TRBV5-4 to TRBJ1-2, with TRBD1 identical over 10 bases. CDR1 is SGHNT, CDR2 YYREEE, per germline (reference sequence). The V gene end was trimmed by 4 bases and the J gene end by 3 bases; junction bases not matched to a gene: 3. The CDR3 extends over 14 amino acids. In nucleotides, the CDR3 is TGTGCCAGCAGCCGGACAGGGGGTGACTATGGCTACACCTTC. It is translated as CASSRTGGDYGYTF. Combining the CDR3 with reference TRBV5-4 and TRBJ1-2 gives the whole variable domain ETGVTQSPTHLIKTRGQQVTLRCSSQSGHNTVSWYQQALGQGPQFIFQYYREEENGRGNFPPRFSGLQFPNYSSELNVNALELDDSALYLCASSRTGGDYGYTFGSGTRLTVV.

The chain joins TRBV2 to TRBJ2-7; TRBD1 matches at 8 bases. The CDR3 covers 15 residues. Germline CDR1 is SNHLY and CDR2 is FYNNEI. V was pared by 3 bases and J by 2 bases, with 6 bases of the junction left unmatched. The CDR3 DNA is TGTGCCAGCAGTGACGCAGGGGGCTCCCCCTACGAGCAGTACTTC. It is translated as CASSDAGGSPYEQYF. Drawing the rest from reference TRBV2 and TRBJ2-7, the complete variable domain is EPEVTQTPSHQVTQMGQEVILRCVPISNHLYFYWYRQILGQKVEFLVSFYNNEISEKSEIFDDQFSVERPDGSNFTLKIRSTKLEDSAMYFCASSDAGGSPYEQYFGPGTRLTVT.

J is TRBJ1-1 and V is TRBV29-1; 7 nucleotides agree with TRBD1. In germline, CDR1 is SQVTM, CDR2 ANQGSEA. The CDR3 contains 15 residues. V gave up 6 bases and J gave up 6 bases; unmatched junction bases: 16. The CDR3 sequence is CSVERGLGAYSEAFF. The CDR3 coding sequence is TGCAGCGTGGAAAGGGGGCTGGGAGCTTACTCTGAAGCTTTCTTT.

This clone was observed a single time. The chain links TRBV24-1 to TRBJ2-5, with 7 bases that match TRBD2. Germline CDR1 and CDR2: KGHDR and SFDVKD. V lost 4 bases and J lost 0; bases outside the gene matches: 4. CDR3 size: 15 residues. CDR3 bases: TGTGCCACCAGTGACATGGGGGGGGACCAAGAGACCCAGTACTTC. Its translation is CATSDMGGDQETQYF.

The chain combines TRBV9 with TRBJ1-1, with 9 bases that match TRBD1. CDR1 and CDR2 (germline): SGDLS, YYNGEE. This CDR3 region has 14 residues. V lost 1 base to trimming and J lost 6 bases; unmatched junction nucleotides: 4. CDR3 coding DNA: TGTGCCAGCAGCGTAACGGGACAGGGTTCTGAAGCTTTCTTT. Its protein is CASSVTGQGSEAFF. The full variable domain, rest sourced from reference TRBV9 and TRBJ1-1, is DSGVTQTPKHLITATGQRVTLRCSPRSGDLSVYWYQQSLDQGLQFLIQYYNGEERAKGNILERFSAQQFPDLHSELNLSSLELGDSALYFCASSVTGQGSEAFFGQGTRLTVV.

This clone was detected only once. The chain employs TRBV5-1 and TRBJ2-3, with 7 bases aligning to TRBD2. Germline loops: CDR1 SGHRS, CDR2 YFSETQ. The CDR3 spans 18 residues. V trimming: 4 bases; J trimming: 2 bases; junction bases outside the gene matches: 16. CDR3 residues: CASSRLPPGGLNTDTQYF. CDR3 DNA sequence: TGCGCCAGCAGCCGCCTTCCACCGGGAGGCTTGAACACAGATACGCAGTATTTT.

CDR3 sequence reads: CASGAGGRYEQYF. Here the CDR3 DNA reads TGTGCCAGTGGCGCAGGGGGCAGGTATGAGCAGTACTTC. The rearrangement links TRBV3-1 (or the pseudogene TRBV3-2) to TRBJ2-7; 8 bases align to TRBD1. The V and J ends lost 9 bases and 7 bases, in that order; junction bases with no gene match: 11. The germline gives CDR1 LGHDT, CDR2 YNNKEL (reference sequence). The CDR3 totals 13 residues.

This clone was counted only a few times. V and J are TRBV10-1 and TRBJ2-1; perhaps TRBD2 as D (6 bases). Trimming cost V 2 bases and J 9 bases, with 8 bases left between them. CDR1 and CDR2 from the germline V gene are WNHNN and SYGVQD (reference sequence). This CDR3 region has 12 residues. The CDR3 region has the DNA TGCGCCAGCAGTGAGCCCGGGGGTGAGCAGTTCTTC. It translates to CASSEPGGEQFF.

CDR3 sequence reads: CASPYSFRDREVGNQPQHF. CDR3 in DNA: TGTGCCAGTCCGTATTCTTTCCGGGACAGGGAGGTCGGCAATCAGCCCCAGCATTTT. This rearrangement joins TRBV19 to TRBJ1-5; 9 positions match TRBD1. V lost 8 bases, J lost 2 bases, and 19 bases stayed unmatched. The germline gives CDR1 LNHDA, CDR2 SQIVND (reference sequence). This CDR3 is built from 19 residues.

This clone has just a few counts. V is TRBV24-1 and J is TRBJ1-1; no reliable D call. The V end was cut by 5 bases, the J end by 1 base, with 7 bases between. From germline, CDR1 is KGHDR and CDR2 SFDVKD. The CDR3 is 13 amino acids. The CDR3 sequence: CATSGRRNTEAFF. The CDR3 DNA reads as TGTGCCACCAGTGGCCGGAGGAACACTGAAGCTTTCTTT.

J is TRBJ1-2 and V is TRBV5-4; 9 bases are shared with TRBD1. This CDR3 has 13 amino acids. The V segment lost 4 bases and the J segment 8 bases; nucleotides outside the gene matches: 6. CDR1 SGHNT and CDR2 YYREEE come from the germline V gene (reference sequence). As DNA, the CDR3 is TGTGCCAGCAGCGCACAGGGGGCGCGGGGCTACACCTTC. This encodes CASSAQGARGYTF.

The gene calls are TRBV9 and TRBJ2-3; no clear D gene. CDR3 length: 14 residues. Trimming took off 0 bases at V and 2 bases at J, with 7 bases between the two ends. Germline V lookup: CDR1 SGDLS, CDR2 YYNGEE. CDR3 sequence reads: CASSVVADTDTQYF. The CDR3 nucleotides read TGTGCCAGCAGCGTAGTAGCAGACACAGATACGCAGTATTTT.

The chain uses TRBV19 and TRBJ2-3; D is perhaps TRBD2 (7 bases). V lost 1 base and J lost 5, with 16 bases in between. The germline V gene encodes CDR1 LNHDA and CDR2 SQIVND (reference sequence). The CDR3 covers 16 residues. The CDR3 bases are TGTGCCAGTAGTATAGGTCGGGGGGCGTATTTAGATACGCAGTATTTT. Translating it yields CASSIGRGAYLDTQYF.

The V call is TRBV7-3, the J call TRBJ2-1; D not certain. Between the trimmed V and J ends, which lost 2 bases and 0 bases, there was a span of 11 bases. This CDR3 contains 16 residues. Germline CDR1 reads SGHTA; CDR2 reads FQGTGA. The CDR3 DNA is TGTGCCAGCAGCTTACGACGGGTAGTCTCCTACAATGAGCAGTTCTTC. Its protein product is CASSLRRVVSYNEQFF.

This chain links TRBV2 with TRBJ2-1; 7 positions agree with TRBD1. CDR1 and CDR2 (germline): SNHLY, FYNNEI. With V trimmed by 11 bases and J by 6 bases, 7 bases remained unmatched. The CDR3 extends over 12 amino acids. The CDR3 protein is CASRGDSNEQFF. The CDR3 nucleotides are TGTGCCTCCCGAGGGGACAGCAATGAGCAGTTCTTC.

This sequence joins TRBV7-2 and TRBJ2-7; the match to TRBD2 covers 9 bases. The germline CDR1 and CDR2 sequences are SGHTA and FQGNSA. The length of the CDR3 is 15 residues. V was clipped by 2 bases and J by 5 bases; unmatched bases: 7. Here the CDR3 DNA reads TGTGCCAGCAGCTTAACGAGCGGGGGGTATCACGAGCAGTACTTC. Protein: CASSLTSGGYHEQYF. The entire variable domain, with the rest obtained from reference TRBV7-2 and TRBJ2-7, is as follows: GAGVSQSPSNKVTEKGKDVELRCDPISGHTALYWYRQSLGQGLEFLIYFQGNSAPDKSGLPSDRFSAERTGGSVSTLTIQRTQQEDSAVYLCASSLTSGGYHEQYFGPGTRLTVT.

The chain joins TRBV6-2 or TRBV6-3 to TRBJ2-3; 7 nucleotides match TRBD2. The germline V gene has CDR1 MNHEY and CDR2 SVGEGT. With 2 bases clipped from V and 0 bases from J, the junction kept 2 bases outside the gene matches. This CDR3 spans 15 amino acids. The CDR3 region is CASSYGDYSTDTQYF. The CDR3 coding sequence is TGTGCCAGCAGTTACGGGGACTACAGCACAGATACGCAGTATTTT.

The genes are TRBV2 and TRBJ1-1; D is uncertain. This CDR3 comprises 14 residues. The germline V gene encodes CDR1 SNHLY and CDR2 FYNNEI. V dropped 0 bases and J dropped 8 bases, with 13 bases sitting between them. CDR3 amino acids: CASSEAPGGGEAFF. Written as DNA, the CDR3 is TGTGCCAGCAGTGAAGCCCCGGGAGGAGGAGAAGCTTTCTTT. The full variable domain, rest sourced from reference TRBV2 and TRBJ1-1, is EPEVTQTPSHQVTQMGQEVILRCVPISNHLYFYWYRQILGQKVEFLVSFYNNEISEKSEIFDDQFSVERPDGSNFTLKIRSTKLEDSAMYFCASSEAPGGGEAFFGQGTRLTVV.

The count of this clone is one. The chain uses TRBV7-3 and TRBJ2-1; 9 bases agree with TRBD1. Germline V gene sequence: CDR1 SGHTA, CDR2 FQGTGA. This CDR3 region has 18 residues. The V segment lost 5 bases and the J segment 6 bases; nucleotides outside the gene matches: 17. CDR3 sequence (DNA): TGTGCCAGCAGCCCTGAACACCTCACCGGGACAGGGCTCAATGAGCAGTTCTTC. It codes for CASSPEHLTGTGLNEQFF.